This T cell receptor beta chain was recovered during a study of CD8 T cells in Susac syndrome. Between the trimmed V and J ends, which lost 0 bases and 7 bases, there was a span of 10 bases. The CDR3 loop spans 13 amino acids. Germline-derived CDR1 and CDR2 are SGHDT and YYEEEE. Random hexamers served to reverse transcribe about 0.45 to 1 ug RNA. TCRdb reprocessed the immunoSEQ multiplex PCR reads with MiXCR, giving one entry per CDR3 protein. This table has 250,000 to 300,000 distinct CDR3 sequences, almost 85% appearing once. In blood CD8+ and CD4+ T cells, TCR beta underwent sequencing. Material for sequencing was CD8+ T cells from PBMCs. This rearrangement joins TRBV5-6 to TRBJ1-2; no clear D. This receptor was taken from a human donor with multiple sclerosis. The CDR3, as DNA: TGTGCCAGCAGCTTGGTAGAAGCTAGTGGCTACACCTTC. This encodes CASSLVEASGYTF.